The 19 T cell receptor beta chains reported below all come from one sample, sequenced in a study of blood T cell repertoires in COVID-19. The protocol was immunoSEQ multiplex PCR, while the TCRdb copy is restricted to in-frame clones and leaves out a portion. Among approximately 400,000 clones listed, around 86% were seen once. Source material: PBMCs or T cells enriched from blood (not recorded which). The receptors derive from a woman in her forties or fifties who had recovered from COVID-19.

The V and J genes are TRBV19 and TRBJ2-1, with TRBD2 identical over 8 bases. CDR1 LNHDA and CDR2 SQIVND come from the germline V gene (reference sequence). CDR3 length: 18 residues. V lost 1 base and J lost 0; bases outside the gene matches: 8. The CDR3 reads CASSIAWRGASSYNEQFF. The CDR3 DNA follows: TGTGCCAGTAGTATAGCTTGGCGGGGGGCGAGCTCCTACAATGAGCAGTTCTTC.

This rearrangement joins TRBV6-2 or TRBV6-3 to TRBJ2-7, with D perhaps matching TRBD1 (6 bases). CDR1 and CDR2 from the germline V gene are MNHEY and SVGEGT. This CDR3 is built from 15 residues. The V and J ends lost 5 bases and 2 bases respectively, with 16 bases between them. The CDR3 bases are TGTGCCAGCAGTCTGGGGGCCAAACCCCCCTACGAGCAGTACTTC. Protein: CASSLGAKPPYEQYF.

This clone was seen just once. The J gene is TRBJ2-1, the V gene TRBV7-2; 7 bases line up with TRBD1. Germline V lookup: CDR1 SGHTA, CDR2 FQGNSA. The CDR3 covers 14 residues. J lost 7 bases, V lost 0 bases, and 3 bases had no gene match. The CDR3 loop reads CASSLATGKNEQFF. As DNA, the CDR3 is TGTGCCAGCAGCTTAGCGACAGGGAAAAATGAGCAGTTCTTC.

The chain combines TRBV9 with TRBJ1-1; D unclear. The CDR3 sequence is 15 residues long. Germline CDR1 and CDR2: SGDLS and YYNGEE. Trimming cost V 2 bases and J 0 bases, with 11 bases left between them. CDR3 nucleotide sequence: TGTGCCAGCAGCGTTTTTTCCACAGTGAACACTGAAGCTTTCTTT. Its protein is CASSVFSTVNTEAFF.

This chain uses TRBV7-2 with TRBJ2-7; D gene unclear. Germline V gene sequence: CDR1 SGHTA, CDR2 FQGNSA. This CDR3 spans 15 amino acids. Trimming removed 2 bases from V and 4 bases from J, with 15 bases in between. CDR3 residues: CASSLNQLKGYEQYF. CDR3 in DNA: TGTGCCAGCAGCTTAAATCAACTAAAAGGTTACGAGCAGTACTTC.

V gene TRBV29-1 combines with J gene TRBJ2-5; weak D call: TRBD2 (5 bases). CDR1 is SQVTM, CDR2 ANQGSEA, per germline. The CDR3 consists of 13 residues. The ends were cut back, 3 bases at V and 2 bases at J, with 10 bases in the middle. The CDR3 sequence: CSVEKGGQETQYF. CDR3 nucleotides: TGCAGCGTTGAGAAGGGCGGGCAAGAGACCCAGTACTTC.

The chain carries TRBV7-2 and TRBJ1-2, with D uncertain. With 5 bases removed from V and 6 bases from J, the gap between germline ends came to 16 bases. CDR1 SGHTA and CDR2 FQGNSA come from the germline V gene. The CDR3 contains 14 residues. CDR3: CASSAMSGGDGYTF. CDR3 bases: TGTGCCAGCAGCGCCATGTCAGGTGGTGATGGCTACACCTTC.

The chain couples TRBV7-2 to TRBJ1-1; TRBD1 might be the D (6 bases). The CDR3 runs 14 residues. The germline V gene has CDR1 SGHTA and CDR2 FQGNSA. V was pared by 5 bases and J by 4 bases, with 14 bases between. DNA of the CDR3: TGTGCCAGCAGCATACAGGGAGCAGGCACTGAAGCTTTCTTT. Protein sequence: CASSIQGAGTEAFF. Looking up the rest from reference TRBV7-2 and TRBJ1-1 gives the full variable domain: GAGVSQSPSNKVTEKGKDVELRCDPISGHTALYWYRQSLGQGLEFLIYFQGNSAPDKSGLPSDRFSAERTGGSVSTLTIQRTQQEDSAVYLCASSIQGAGTEAFFGQGTRLTVV.

This clone showed up just a few times. The DNA for the CDR3 is TGTGCCAGTAGTATAAGGGCGCAGGGGGACTATGGCTACACCTTC. Protein product: CASSIRAQGDYGYTF. The chain links TRBV19 to TRBJ1-2, with 7 bases matching TRBD1. Germline V gene sequence: CDR1 LNHDA, CDR2 SQIVND (reference sequence). V shed 2 bases, J shed 3 bases, and the junction held 6 bases outside the gene matches. The CDR3 spans 15 residues.

The chain links TRBV18 to TRBJ1-5; D is possibly TRBD1 (5 bases). V was trimmed by 3 bases and J by 5 bases, leaving 11 bases between them. CDR3 length: 14 residues. In germline, CDR1 is KGHSH, CDR2 LQKENI. CDR3 bases: TGTGCCAGCTCACCCCGGGGGTATGATCAGCCCCAGCATTTT. As protein: CASSPRGYDQPQHF.

This CDR3 is CASSVDVQGRAGNTIYF. As DNA, the CDR3 is TGTGCCAGCAGCGTAGATGTACAGGGGAGAGCTGGAAACACCATATATTTT. V is TRBV9 and J is TRBJ1-3; the match to TRBD1 covers 7 bases. CDR3 length: 17 amino acids. V lost 0 bases to trimming and J lost 2 bases; unmatched junction nucleotides: 8. Germline CDR1 reads SGDLS; CDR2 reads YYNGEE. The whole variable domain, filled in from reference TRBV9 and TRBJ1-3, reads DSGVTQTPKHLITATGQRVTLRCSPRSGDLSVYWYQQSLDQGLQFLIQYYNGEERAKGNILERFSAQQFPDLHSELNLSSLELGDSALYFCASSVDVQGRAGNTIYFGEGSWLTVV.

This clone was picked up one time. The J gene is TRBJ2-5, the V gene TRBV6-5; D is ambiguous. CDR1 is MNHEY, CDR2 SVGAGI, per germline. CDR3 length equals 12 residues. Trimming removed 0 bases from V and 5 bases from J, with 4 bases in between. Here the CDR3 reads CASSYSLETQYF. The CDR3 DNA reads TGTGCCAGCAGTTACTCCCTTGAGACCCAGTACTTC.

The rearrangement uses TRBV5-4 and TRBJ2-6, with no clear D. The CDR3 is made up of 16 amino acids. Deletions cut 1 base from V and 0 bases from J, with 8 bases between. Per germline, CDR1 SGHNT and CDR2 YYREEE (reference sequence). CDR3 residues: CASSLRQASGANVLTF. As DNA, the CDR3 is TGTGCCAGCAGCTTGAGGCAGGCCTCTGGGGCCAACGTCCTGACTTTC.

The V call is TRBV2, the J call TRBJ1-2; D remains ambiguous. Trimming removed 6 bases at V and 3 bases at J, with 14 bases between. CDR1 SNHLY and CDR2 FYNNEI come from the germline V gene. The CDR3 totals 14 residues. The CDR3 region is CASRRDRVDYGYTF. Here the CDR3 DNA reads TGTGCCAGCAGACGAGACCGGGTAGACTATGGCTACACCTTC.

This chain connects TRBV18 to TRBJ1-2; D gene uncertain. The germline gives CDR1 KGHSH, CDR2 LQKENI. The V and J ends lost 3 bases and 0 bases respectively, with 17 bases between them. The CDR3 extends over 17 amino acids. The CDR3 nucleotides are TGTGCCAGCTCACCCTCGCCCCTTCGTGCGGCTAACTATGGCTACACCTTC. Its protein is CASSPSPLRAANYGYTF.

The J gene is TRBJ2-5, the V gene TRBV5-1; 8 nucleotides line up with TRBD2. Trimming removed 4 bases from V and 5 bases from J; junction bases left unmatched: 10. This CDR3 comprises 15 residues. Germline loops: CDR1 SGHRS, CDR2 YFSETQ. This CDR3 is CASSRGGLAWETQYF. The CDR3 DNA sequence: TGCGCCAGCAGCCGGGGCGGACTAGCATGGGAGACCCAGTACTTC.

The chain employs TRBV19 and TRBJ1-2; 9 bases fit TRBD1. The germline CDR1 and CDR2 sequences are LNHDA and SQIVND (reference sequence). There are 16 residues in the CDR3. V lost 6 bases and J lost 4; bases outside the gene matches: 12. CDR3 bases: TGTGCCAGTAGCAAGACCCGGGGACAGGGCTTCTATGGCTACACCTTC. It is translated as CASSKTRGQGFYGYTF. The entire variable domain, with the rest obtained from reference TRBV19 and TRBJ1-2, is as follows: DGGITQSPKYLFRKEGQNVTLSCEQNLNHDAMYWYRQDPGQGLRLIYYSQIVNDFQKGDIAEGYSVSREKKESFPLTVTSAQKNPTAFYLCASSKTRGQGFYGYTFGSGTRLTVV.

This clone was seen once. This sequence joins TRBV19 and TRBJ2-5, with D possibly matching TRBD2 (6 bases). Trimming shortened V by 5 bases and J by 4 bases, and 17 bases separated the two germline ends. Germline V lookup: CDR1 LNHDA, CDR2 SQIVND (reference sequence). This CDR3 is 15 amino acids long. For the CDR3, the DNA is TGTGCCAGTAGTCCAGGACTCGGGGGTGGAGAGACCCAGTACTTC. This codes for CASSPGLGGGETQYF.

This chain links TRBV20-1 with TRBJ1-1; 9 bases match TRBD1. The CDR3 runs to 11 residues. V shed 6 bases, J shed 10 bases, and the junction held 6 bases outside the gene matches. CDR1 and CDR2 from the germline V gene are DFQATT and SNEGSKA (reference sequence). The chain's CDR3 is CSAPTTGGAFF. In DNA, the CDR3 is TGCAGTGCGCCTACGACAGGGGGAGCTTTCTTT.